The 29 T cell receptor beta chains given below trace back to one sample, sequenced in a study of shared clonotypes between healthy human individuals. Sequencing used immunoSEQ multiplex PCR; TCRdb keeps in-frame clones, though not all of them. This table has about 2 million clones, just under 95% appearing once. CD45RO-negative, CCR7-positively selected cells formed the naive CD8 fraction, excluding terminally differentiated effector memory CD45RA+ cells. Sequences were obtained from naive CD8+ T cells sorted from blood. The receptor set was obtained from a man in his late teens or twenties in good health.

The genes are TRBV7-3 and TRBJ2-3, with D perhaps assigned TRBD1 or TRBD2 (6 bases each). CDR1 and CDR2 from the germline V gene are SGHTA and FQGTGA. V shed 2 bases and J shed 0 bases, with 15 bases lying between them. The CDR3 loop spans 17 amino acids. CDR3 region: CASSLSGVGGSTDTQYF. CDR3 coding DNA: TGTGCCAGCAGCTTATCAGGGGTCGGAGGGAGCACAGATACGCAGTATTTT.

The rearrangement links TRBV30 to TRBJ2-1; 12 nucleotides align to TRBD2. V lost 3 bases, J lost 4 bases, and 7 bases stayed unmatched. The CDR3 covers 16 residues. The V gene's germline CDR1 is GTSNPN and CDR2 SVGIG (reference sequence). The chain's CDR3 is CAWSPGTSGRYNEQFF. The CDR3, as DNA: TGTGCCTGGAGCCCAGGGACTAGCGGGCGGTACAATGAGCAGTTCTTC.

The chain has TRBV29-1 and TRBJ1-1; 7 nucleotides agree with TRBD1. This CDR3 has 15 residues. Germline V gene lookup returns CDR1 SQVTM and CDR2 ANQGSEA. Trimming removed 0 bases from V and 3 bases from J; junction bases left unmatched: 7. The DNA for the CDR3 is TGCAGCGTTGAAGATTGGGCAACAGGGGACACTGAAGCTTTCTTT. Its translation: CSVEDWATGDTEAFF.

The rearrangement links TRBV4-1 to TRBJ1-6; maybe TRBD1 (5 bases). Per the germline V gene, CDR1 is MGHRA and CDR2 is YSYEKL. V lost 0 bases and J 0 bases, leaving 9 bases between the germline ends. The CDR3 consists of 17 residues. The CDR3 loop reads CASSQDLRGSYNSPLHF. CDR3 nucleotides: TGCGCCAGCAGCCAAGATCTGAGGGGCTCCTATAATTCACCCCTCCACTTT.

This chain links TRBV30 with TRBJ2-3; D assignment may be TRBD1 or TRBD2 (5 bases each). Germline V gene lookup returns CDR1 GTSNPN and CDR2 SVGIG (reference sequence). With 7 bases removed from V and 2 bases from J, the gap between germline ends came to 16 bases. CDR3 length: 14 residues. For the CDR3, the DNA is TGTGCCTTGGAACACGGGACGTTCACAGATACGCAGTATTTT. It codes for CALEHGTFTDTQYF.

The rearrangement uses TRBV7-9 and TRBJ1-3, with D hard to call. CDR1 and CDR2 from the germline V gene are SEHNR and FQNEAQ (reference sequence). The CDR3 consists of 14 residues. The V and J ends lost 2 bases and 0 bases respectively, with 5 bases between them. The CDR3 protein is CASSLQSSGNTIYF. The CDR3 region has the DNA TGTGCCAGCAGCTTACAGAGCTCTGGAAACACCATATATTTT.

The V and J genes are TRBV4-1 and TRBJ2-5; weak D call: TRBD2 (6 bases). The germline V gene has CDR1 MGHRA and CDR2 YSYEKL. CDR3 size: 15 residues. The V and J ends lost 4 bases and 5 bases respectively, with 17 bases between them. CDR3 in DNA: TGCGCCAGCAGCCTACGCGGGGCTTTTACGGAGACCCAGTACTTC. Its protein product is CASSLRGAFTETQYF.

The chain has TRBV29-1 and TRBJ2-7, with D possibly being TRBD2 (6 bases). Germline-derived CDR1 and CDR2 are SQVTM and ANQGSEA. The CDR3 is made up of 11 amino acids. The V gene lost 3 bases and the J gene lost 6 bases, with 9 bases spanning the gap. CDR3 sequence: CSVDTGLEQYF. The CDR3 bases are TGCAGCGTTGACACGGGACTCGAGCAGTACTTC.

The chain employs TRBV2 and TRBJ2-2; unclear D gene. V lost 3 bases and J lost 2, with 13 bases in between. This CDR3 is built from 16 residues. Germline CDR1 and CDR2: SNHLY and FYNNEI. CDR3 residues: CASSDLKGKNTGELFF. The CDR3 nucleotides read TGTGCCAGCAGTGATTTGAAGGGTAAAAACACCGGGGAGCTGTTTTTT.

V gene TRBV7-8 combines with J gene TRBJ2-1, with 12 nucleotides matching TRBD2. Germline CDR1 SGHVS, CDR2 FQNEAQ. This CDR3 is 14 amino acids long. V shed 1 base and J 14 bases; nucleotides not matched to a gene: 6. The chain's CDR3 is CASSLDLAGGPEFF. The CDR3 DNA sequence: TGTGCCAGCAGCTTAGATCTAGCGGGAGGGCCAGAGTTCTTC.

Only a few counts were recorded for this clone. This same CDR3 is encoded by further DNA sequences in the sample. The genes are TRBV5-1 and TRBJ2-7; the D gene is possibly TRBD1 (6 bases). The V end was cut by 4 bases, the J end by 1 base, with 9 bases between. The CDR3 sequence is 13 residues long. Germline CDR1 is SGHRS and CDR2 is YFSETQ. CDR3 loop: CASSPDSSYEQYF. CDR3 in DNA: TGCGCCAGCAGCCCGGACAGTTCCTACGAGCAGTACTTC.

The chain combines TRBV6-6 with TRBJ2-7; 11 nucleotides align to TRBD2. Germline CDR1 is MNHNY and CDR2 is SVGAGI (reference sequence). The CDR3 extends over 16 amino acids. The trim removed 5 bases at V and 3 bases at J, leaving 9 bases unmatched. In DNA, the CDR3 is TGTGCCAGCAGTACCACACCGGGACTAGCGGTCTACGAGCAGTACTTC. Translating it yields CASSTTPGLAVYEQYF.

The V and J genes are TRBV13 and TRBJ1-3; 7 positions agree with TRBD1. The germline gives CDR1 PRHDT, CDR2 FYEKMQ (reference sequence). V lost 5 bases, J lost 2 bases, and 3 bases stayed unmatched. CDR3 size: 14 residues. CDR3 bases: TGTGCCAGCAGCACCGGGACAGCTGGAAACACCATATATTTT. This sequence encodes CASSTGTAGNTIYF.

V and J are TRBV29-1 and TRBJ2-6; D may be TRBD2 (6 bases). Trimming left V 4 bases short and J 13 bases short, with 29 bases between. Germline CDR1 reads SQVTM; CDR2 reads ANQGSEA. CDR3 size: 17 residues. CDR3 nucleotide sequence: TGCAGCGTTGTCACCCACGGCGGGAACCAAGGATCCTGGGTCCTGACTTTC. Its translation is CSVVTHGGNQGSWVLTF.

This sequence joins TRBV29-1 and TRBJ2-7, with 7 bases identical to TRBD1. The length of the CDR3 is 14 residues. Germline CDR1 is SQVTM and CDR2 is ANQGSEA. J lost 2 bases, V lost 4 bases, and 8 bases had no gene match. The CDR3 DNA is TGCAGCGTTGTAGGGGACAGCCTGCCCTACGAGCAGTACTTC. Translation: CSVVGDSLPYEQYF.

Remarks on this clone: This same CDR3 is encoded by further DNA sequences in the sample. V is TRBV19 and J is TRBJ2-2; unclear D gene. In germline, CDR1 is LNHDA, CDR2 SQIVND (reference sequence). The CDR3 length is 14 residues. V gave up 1 base and J gave up 5 bases, with 8 bases separating them. The CDR3 protein is CASSIGLGTGELFF. CDR3 nucleotides: TGTGCCAGTAGTATAGGACTGGGAACCGGGGAGCTGTTTTTT.

The chain employs TRBV7-9 and TRBJ2-7, with D possibly matching TRBD2 (6 bases). This CDR3 is built from 15 residues. Trimming pared 2 bases from V and 2 bases from J, leaving 13 bases between. Looked up from germline, CDR1 is SEHNR and CDR2 is FQNEAQ (reference sequence). In DNA, the CDR3 is TGTGCCAGCAGCTTACCCGTGGGGGGACCCTACGAGCAGTACTTC. It codes for CASSLPVGGPYEQYF.

The CDR3 region is CAISESMGEKLFF. CDR3 sequence (DNA): TGTGCCATCAGTGAGTCTATGGGTGAAAAACTGTTTTTT. The chain is built from TRBV10-3 and TRBJ1-4; no firm D call. Looked up from germline, CDR1 is ENHRY and CDR2 is SYGVKD. V gave up 0 bases and J gave up 7 bases, with 6 bases separating them. CDR3 length: 13 amino acids.

The V gene is TRBV29-1, the J gene TRBJ1-1, with TRBD1 identical over 9 bases. The CDR3 is 13 amino acids. Germline V CDR1 and CDR2: SQVTM, ANQGSEA. Trimming took 6 bases from V and 3 from J; bases not matched to a gene: 5. The CDR3 DNA reads TGCAGCGTCACCGGGACAGGGTACACTGAAGCTTTCTTT. The encoded protein is CSVTGTGYTEAFF.

V is TRBV7-6 and J is TRBJ2-2, with D tentatively TRBD2 (5 bases). The CDR3 is 14 residues long. V gave up 1 base and J gave up 7 bases, with 10 bases separating them. In germline, CDR1 is SGHVS, CDR2 FNYEAQ. The CDR3: CASSLVPRGGELFF. CDR3 sequence (DNA): TGTGCCAGCAGCTTAGTACCCCGGGGCGGGGAGCTGTTTTTT.

The V gene is TRBV4-1, the J gene TRBJ1-2; D unclear. V was shortened by 1 base and J by 8 bases, with 20 bases between the two germline ends. Looked up from germline, CDR1 is MGHRA and CDR2 is YSYEKL. The CDR3 totals 16 residues. The CDR3 sequence is CASSQVRVGGLRGYTF. The CDR3 DNA follows: TGCGCCAGCAGCCAAGTGAGAGTGGGAGGTTTGCGAGGCTACACCTTC.

This clone has a handful of counts. V is TRBV12-5 and J is TRBJ2-2; D unclear. The CDR3 sequence is 12 residues long. The germline V gene has CDR1 LGHNT and CDR2 FRNRAP. V lost 7 bases, J lost 3 bases, and 6 bases lay in between. CDR3 sequence (DNA): TGTGCTAGTGCTGTGTACACCGGGGAGCTGTTTTTT. It specifies CASAVYTGELFF.

The chain employs TRBV30 and TRBJ2-1; D could derive from TRBD1 or TRBD2 (5 bases each). CDR1 is GTSNPN, CDR2 SVGIG, per germline (reference sequence). The CDR3 has 14 amino acids. Trimming shortened V by 0 bases and J by 3 bases, and 9 bases separated the two germline ends. CDR3 nucleotides: TGTGCCTGGAGTGTAGGGGACCACTACAATGAGCAGTTCTTC. This encodes CAWSVGDHYNEQFF.

The chain employs TRBV5-7 and TRBJ2-5; TRBD2 agrees at 8 bases. TRBV5-7 is noted as an ORF with a role that remains uncertain. Trimming cost V 2 bases and J 3 bases; bases outside gene matches: 9. There are 16 residues in the CDR3. The CDR3 sequence: CASSFLAGKREETQYF. The DNA of the CDR3 is TGTGCCAGCAGCTTCTTAGCGGGAAAGAGGGAAGAGACCCAGTACTTC.

DNA of the CDR3: TGTGCCAGCAGTTACCGCCGAGACAGGGTACGAGACTACTCTGGGATGAACACTGAAGCTTTCTTT. Translated: CASSYRRDRVRDYSGMNTEAFF. The chain is built from TRBV6-7 and TRBJ1-1, with 7 bases aligning to TRBD1. TRBV6-7 is noted as an ORF with a role that remains uncertain. V trimming: 2 bases; J trimming: 0 bases; junction bases outside the gene matches: 24. The CDR3 has 22 amino acids.

V gene TRBV19 combines with J gene TRBJ2-1; D call uncertain. V was trimmed by 3 bases and J by 9 bases, leaving 12 bases between them. The CDR3 has 13 residues. Germline loops: CDR1 LNHDA, CDR2 SQIVND (reference sequence). CDR3 sequence (DNA): TGTGCCAGTAGTATGATATCGGGCGGTGAGCAGTTCTTC. This translates into CASSMISGGEQFF. Full variable domain (remainder filled in from reference TRBV19 and TRBJ2-1): DGGITQSPKYLFRKEGQNVTLSCEQNLNHDAMYWYRQDPGQGLRLIYYSQIVNDFQKGDIAEGYSVSREKKESFPLTVTSAQKNPTAFYLCASSMISGGEQFFGPGTRLTVL.

The V gene is TRBV2, the J gene TRBJ1-2; D call uncertain. V was pared by 8 bases and J by 3 bases, with 7 bases between. This CDR3 is built from 11 residues. Germline-derived CDR1 and CDR2 are SNHLY and FYNNEI. The CDR3 bases are TGTGCCAGCGCGGAGGACTATGGCTACACCTTC. This sequence encodes CASAEDYGYTF. Drawing the rest from reference TRBV2 and TRBJ1-2, the complete variable domain is EPEVTQTPSHQVTQMGQEVILRCVPISNHLYFYWYRQILGQKVEFLVSFYNNEISEKSEIFDDQFSVERPDGSNFTLKIRSTKLEDSAMYFCASAEDYGYTFGSGTRLTVV.

The chain carries TRBV6-5 and TRBJ1-1; no definite D call. There are 14 residues in the CDR3. V was shortened by 4 bases and J by 1 base, with 10 bases between the two germline ends. Germline loops: CDR1 MNHEY, CDR2 SVGAGI. The CDR3 loop reads CASSSARANTEAFF. CDR3 bases: TGTGCCAGCAGTTCGGCCCGTGCGAACACTGAAGCTTTCTTT.

The chain combines TRBV6-1 with TRBJ2-1; possible D gene TRBD2, 6 bases. The V gene's germline CDR1 is MNHNS and CDR2 SASEGT. The CDR3 loop spans 14 amino acids. Trimming pared 8 bases from V and 9 bases from J, leaving 20 bases between. The DNA for the CDR3 is TGTGCCAGCTGGAGAACGGGAGTTTCACTTGAGCAGTTCTTC. Its protein is CASWRTGVSLEQFF.